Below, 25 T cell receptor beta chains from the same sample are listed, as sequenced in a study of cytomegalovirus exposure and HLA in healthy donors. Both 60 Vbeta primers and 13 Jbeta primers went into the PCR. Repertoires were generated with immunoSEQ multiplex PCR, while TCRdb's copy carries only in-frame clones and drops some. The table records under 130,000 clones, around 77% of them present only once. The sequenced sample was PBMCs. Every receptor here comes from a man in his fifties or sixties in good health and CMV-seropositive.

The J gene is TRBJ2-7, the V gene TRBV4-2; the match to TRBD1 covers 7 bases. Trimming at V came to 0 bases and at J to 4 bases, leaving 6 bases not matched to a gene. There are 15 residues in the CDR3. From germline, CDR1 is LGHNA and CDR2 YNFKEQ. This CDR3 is CASSQDTGAQYEQYF. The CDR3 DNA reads TGTGCCAGCAGCCAAGATACAGGGGCTCAATACGAGCAGTACTTC.

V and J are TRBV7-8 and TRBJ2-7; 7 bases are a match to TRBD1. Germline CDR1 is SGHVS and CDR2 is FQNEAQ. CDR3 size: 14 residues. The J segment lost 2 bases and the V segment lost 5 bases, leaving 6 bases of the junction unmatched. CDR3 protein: CASSQIGTAYEQYF. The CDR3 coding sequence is TGTGCCAGCAGCCAAATCGGGACAGCCTACGAGCAGTACTTC.

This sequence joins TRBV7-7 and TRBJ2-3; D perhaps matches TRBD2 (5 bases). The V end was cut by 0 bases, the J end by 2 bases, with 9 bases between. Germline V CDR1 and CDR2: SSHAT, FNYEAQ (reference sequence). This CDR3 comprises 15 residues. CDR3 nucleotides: TGTGCCAGCAGCTTAGCGGGAGTTCCCACAGATACGCAGTATTTT. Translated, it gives CASSLAGVPTDTQYF. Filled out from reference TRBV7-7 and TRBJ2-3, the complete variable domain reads GAGVSQSPRYKVTKRGQDVTLRCDPISSHATLYWYQQALGQGPEFLTYFNYEAQPDKSGLPSDRFSAERPEGSISTLTIQRTEQRDSAMYRCASSLAGVPTDTQYFGPGTRLTVL.

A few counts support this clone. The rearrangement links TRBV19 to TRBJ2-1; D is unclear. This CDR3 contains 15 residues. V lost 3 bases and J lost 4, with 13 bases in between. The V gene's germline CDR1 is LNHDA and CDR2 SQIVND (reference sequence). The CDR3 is CASSISLGPYNEQFF. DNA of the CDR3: TGTGCCAGTAGTATTTCCCTAGGCCCATACAATGAGCAGTTCTTC.

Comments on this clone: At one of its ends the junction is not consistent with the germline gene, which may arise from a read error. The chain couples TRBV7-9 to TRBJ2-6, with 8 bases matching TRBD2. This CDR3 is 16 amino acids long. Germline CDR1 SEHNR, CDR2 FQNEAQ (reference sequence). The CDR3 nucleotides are TGTTCCAGCAGCTCCCTCGGGGGGGCCGACCTCAACGTCCTGACTTTC. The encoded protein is CSSSSLGGADLNVLTF.

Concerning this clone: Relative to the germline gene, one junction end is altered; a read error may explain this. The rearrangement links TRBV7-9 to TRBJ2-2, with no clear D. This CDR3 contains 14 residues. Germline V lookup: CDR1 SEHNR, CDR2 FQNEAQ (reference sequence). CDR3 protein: CSSSPDIFTGELFF. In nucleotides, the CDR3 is TGTTCCAGCAGCCCCGACATTTTCACCGGGGAGCTGTTTTTT.

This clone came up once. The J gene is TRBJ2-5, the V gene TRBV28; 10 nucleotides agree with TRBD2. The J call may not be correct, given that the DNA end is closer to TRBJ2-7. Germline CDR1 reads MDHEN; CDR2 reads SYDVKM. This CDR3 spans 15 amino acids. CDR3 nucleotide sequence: TGTGCCAGCAGTCCCACCACTAGCGGGGCCTACGAGCAGTACTTC. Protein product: CASSPTTSGAYEQYF.

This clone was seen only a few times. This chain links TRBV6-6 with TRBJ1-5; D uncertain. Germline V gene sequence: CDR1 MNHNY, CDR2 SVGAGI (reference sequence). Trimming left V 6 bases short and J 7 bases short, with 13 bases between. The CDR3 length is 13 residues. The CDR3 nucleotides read TGTGCCAGCAGCGGGATGAACGGGCAGCCCCAGCATTTT. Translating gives CASSGMNGQPQHF.

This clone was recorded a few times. In DNA form, the CDR3 reads TGTGCCAGCAGCTCAAACACCTACGAGCAGTACTTC. Residues: CASSSNTYEQYF. This chain connects TRBV7-2 to TRBJ2-7, with D uncertain. The CDR3 contains 12 residues. Germline V gene data show CDR1 as SGHTA and CDR2 as FQGNSA. Trimming stripped 4 bases from V and 2 bases from J, with 6 bases between.

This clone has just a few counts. The CDR3 is CASSLGTGGIDEQYF. The DNA of the CDR3 is TGTGCCAGCAGTTTAGGGACAGGGGGAATCGACGAGCAGTACTTC. The V call is TRBV27, the J call TRBJ2-7; 11 bases align to TRBD1. This CDR3 has 15 amino acids. V dropped 2 bases and J dropped 5; count of bases not matched to a gene: 5. CDR1 and CDR2 (germline): MNHEY, SMNVEV (reference sequence).

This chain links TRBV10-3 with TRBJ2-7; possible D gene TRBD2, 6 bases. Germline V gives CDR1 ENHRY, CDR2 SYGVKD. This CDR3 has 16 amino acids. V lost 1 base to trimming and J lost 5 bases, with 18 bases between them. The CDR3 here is CAISEFLRPGGDEQYF. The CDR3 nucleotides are TGTGCCATCAGTGAGTTCCTACGGCCCGGAGGGGACGAGCAGTACTTC.

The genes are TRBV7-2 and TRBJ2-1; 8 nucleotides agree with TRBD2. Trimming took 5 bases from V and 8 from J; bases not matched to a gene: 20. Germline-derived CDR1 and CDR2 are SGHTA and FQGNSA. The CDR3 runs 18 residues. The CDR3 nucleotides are TGTGCCAGCAGCCCCCATGGGAGGGTCGGGAGGGCCAGTGATGAGCAGTTCTTC. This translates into CASSPHGRVGRASDEQFF.

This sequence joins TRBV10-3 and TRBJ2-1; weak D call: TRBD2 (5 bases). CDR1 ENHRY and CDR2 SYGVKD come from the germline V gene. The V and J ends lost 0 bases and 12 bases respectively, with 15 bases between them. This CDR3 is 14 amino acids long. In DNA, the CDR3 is TGTGCCATCAGTGAGTCGGAGGTACGGGGTGGGCAGTTCTTC. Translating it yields CAISESEVRGGQFF.

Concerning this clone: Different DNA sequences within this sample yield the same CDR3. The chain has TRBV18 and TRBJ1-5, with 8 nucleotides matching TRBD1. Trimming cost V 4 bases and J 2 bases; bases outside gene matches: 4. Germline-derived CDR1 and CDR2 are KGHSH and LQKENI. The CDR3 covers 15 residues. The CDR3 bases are TGTGCCAGCTCACAGCAGGGGGCTGGCAATCAGCCCCAGCATTTT. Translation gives CASSQQGAGNQPQHF.

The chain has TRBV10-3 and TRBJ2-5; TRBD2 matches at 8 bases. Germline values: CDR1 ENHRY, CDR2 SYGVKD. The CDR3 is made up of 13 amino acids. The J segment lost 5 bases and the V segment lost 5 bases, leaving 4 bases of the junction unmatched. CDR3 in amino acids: CAISLAGRETQYF. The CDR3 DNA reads TGTGCCATCAGTTTAGCGGGACGGGAGACCCAGTACTTC.

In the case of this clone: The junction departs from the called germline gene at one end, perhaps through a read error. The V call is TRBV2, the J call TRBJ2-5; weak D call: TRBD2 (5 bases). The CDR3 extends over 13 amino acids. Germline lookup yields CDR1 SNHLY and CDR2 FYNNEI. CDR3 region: CASSPGNDYEQHF. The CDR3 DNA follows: TGTGCCAGCAGTCCCGGGAACGACTACGAGCAGCACTTC.

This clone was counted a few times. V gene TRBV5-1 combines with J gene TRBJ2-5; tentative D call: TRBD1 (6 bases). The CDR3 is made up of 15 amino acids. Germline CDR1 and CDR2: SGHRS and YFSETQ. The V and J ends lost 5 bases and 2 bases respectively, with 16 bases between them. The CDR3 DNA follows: TGCGCCAGCAGTGTGGGTCCAGGGACACAAGAGACCCAGTACTTC. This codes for CASSVGPGTQETQYF.

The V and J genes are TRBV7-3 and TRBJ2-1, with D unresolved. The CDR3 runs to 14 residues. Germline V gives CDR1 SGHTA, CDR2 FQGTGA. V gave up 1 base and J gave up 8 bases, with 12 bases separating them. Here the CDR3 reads CASSLMTFGYEQFF. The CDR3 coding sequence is TGTGCCAGCAGCTTAATGACATTTGGATATGAGCAGTTCTTC.

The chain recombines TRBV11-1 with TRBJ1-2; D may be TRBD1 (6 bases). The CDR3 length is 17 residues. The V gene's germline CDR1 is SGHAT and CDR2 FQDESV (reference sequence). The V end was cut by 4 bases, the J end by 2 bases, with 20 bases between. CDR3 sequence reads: CASSSNTGSALNYGYTF. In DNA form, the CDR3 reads TGTGCCAGCAGCTCTAACACAGGGAGCGCTCTGAACTATGGCTACACCTTC.

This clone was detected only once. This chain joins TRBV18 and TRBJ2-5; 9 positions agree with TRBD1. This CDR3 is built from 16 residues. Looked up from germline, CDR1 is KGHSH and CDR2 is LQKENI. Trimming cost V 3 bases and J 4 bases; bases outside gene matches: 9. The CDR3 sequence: CASSPTQGARGETQYF. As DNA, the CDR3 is TGTGCCAGCTCACCCACACAGGGGGCGCGTGGAGAGACCCAGTACTTC. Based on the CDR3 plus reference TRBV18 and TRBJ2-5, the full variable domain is NAGVMQNPRHLVRRRGQEARLRCSPMKGHSHVYWYRQLPEEGLKFMVYLQKENIIDESGMPKERFSAEFPKEGPSILRIQQVVRGDSAAYFCASSPTQGARGETQYFGPGTRLLVL.

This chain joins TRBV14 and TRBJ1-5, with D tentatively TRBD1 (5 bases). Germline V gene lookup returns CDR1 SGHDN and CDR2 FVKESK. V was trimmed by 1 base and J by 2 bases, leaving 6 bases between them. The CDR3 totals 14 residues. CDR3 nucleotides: TGTGCCAGCAGCCAAGGGGGGGGCAATCAGCCCCAGCATTTT. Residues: CASSQGGGNQPQHF.

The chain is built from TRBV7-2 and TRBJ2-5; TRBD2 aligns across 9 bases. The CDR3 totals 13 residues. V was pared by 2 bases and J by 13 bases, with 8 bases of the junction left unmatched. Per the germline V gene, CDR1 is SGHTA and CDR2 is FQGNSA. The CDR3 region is CASSLIAGVLGYF. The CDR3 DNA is TGTGCCAGCAGCTTAATAGCGGGAGTCTTAGGGTACTTC.

Written as DNA, the CDR3 is TGTGCCAGCTCCATTGACAGGTCGGATGGAAACACCATATATTTT. This codes for CASSIDRSDGNTIYF. The genes are TRBV18 and TRBJ1-3; TRBD1 might be the D (6 bases). Trimming removed 6 bases from V and 3 bases from J, with 15 bases in between. From germline, CDR1 is KGHSH and CDR2 LQKENI. This CDR3 has 15 residues. The full variable domain, with the rest looked up from reference TRBV18 and TRBJ1-3, is NAGVMQNPRHLVRRRGQEARLRCSPMKGHSHVYWYRQLPEEGLKFMVYLQKENIIDESGMPKERFSAEFPKEGPSILRIQQVVRGDSAAYFCASSIDRSDGNTIYFGEGSWLTVV.

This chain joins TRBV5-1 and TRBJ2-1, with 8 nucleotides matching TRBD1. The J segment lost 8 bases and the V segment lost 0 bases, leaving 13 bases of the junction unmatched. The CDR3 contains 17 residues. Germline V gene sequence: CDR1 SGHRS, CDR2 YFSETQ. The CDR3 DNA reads TGCGCCAGCAGCTTGGGCCAGGGGGCCGGAGATGGTGATGAGCAGTTCTTC. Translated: CASSLGQGAGDGDEQFF.

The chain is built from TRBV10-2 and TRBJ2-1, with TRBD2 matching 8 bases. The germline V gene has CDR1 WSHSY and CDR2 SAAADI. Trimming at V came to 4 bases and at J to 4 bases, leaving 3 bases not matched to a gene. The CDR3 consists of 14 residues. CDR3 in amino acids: CASSAGGQYNEQFF. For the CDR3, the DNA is TGCGCCAGCAGTGCGGGAGGGCAGTACAATGAGCAGTTCTTC.